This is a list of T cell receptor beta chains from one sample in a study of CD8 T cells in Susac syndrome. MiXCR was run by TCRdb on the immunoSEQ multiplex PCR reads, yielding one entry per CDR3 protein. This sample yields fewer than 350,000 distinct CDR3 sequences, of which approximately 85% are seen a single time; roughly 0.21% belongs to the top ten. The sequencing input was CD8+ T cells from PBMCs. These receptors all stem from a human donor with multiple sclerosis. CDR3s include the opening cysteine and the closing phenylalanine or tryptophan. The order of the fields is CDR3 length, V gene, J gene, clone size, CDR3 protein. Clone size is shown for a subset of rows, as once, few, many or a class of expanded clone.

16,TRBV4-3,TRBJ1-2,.,CASSLHLGKVQDGYTF
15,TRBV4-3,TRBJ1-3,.,CASSQGTVSGNTIYF
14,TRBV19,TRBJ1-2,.,CASSWGFDFSGYTF
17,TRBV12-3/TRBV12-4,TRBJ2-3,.,CASSSHPTSGSTDTQYF
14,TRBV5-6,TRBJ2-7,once,CASSTGLALWEQYF
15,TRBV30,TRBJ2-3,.,CAWSPGGPGTDTQYF
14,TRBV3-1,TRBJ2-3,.,CASSRGYETDTQYF
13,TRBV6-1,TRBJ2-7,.,CASSEGSPYEQYF
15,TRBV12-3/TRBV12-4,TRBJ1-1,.,CASSFSREGNTEAFF
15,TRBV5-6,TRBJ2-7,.,CASSLSSTSFYEQYF
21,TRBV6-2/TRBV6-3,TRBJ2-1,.,CASSYSRSSVAGGPTYNEQFF
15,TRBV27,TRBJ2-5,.,CASTPLAGVQETQYF
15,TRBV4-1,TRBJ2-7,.,CASSQEETVSYEQYF
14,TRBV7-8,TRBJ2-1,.,CASSLDVWGHEQFF
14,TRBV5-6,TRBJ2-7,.,CASSSATVLYEQYF
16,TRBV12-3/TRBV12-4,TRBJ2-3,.,CASSARGLAYTDTQYF
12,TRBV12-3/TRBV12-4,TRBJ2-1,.,CASSELQGEQFF
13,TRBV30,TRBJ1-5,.,CAWSGIRGWPQHF
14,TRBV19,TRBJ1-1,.,CASSIQPGDTEAFF
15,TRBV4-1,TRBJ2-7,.,CASSQGVGGPREQYF
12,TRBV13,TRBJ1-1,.,CASMYFPGEAFF
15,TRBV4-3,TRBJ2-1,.,CASSQARGDYNEQFF
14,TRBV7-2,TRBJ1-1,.,CASSITELNTEAFF
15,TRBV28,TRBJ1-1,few,CASSLGGGLNTEAFF
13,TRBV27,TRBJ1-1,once,CASNSGLGTEAFF
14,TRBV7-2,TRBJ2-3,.,CASQKRRMKDTQYF
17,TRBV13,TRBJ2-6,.,CASSLGAAASGANVLTF
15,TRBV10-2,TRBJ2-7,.,CASSAGTSASYEQYF